This TCR beta chain is drawn from a study of cytomegalovirus exposure and HLA in healthy donors. Study-wide findings and caveats: Common viral pathogens (according to a later analysis) appeared linked to several of the most significant clusters. Within a later analysis, the majority of CMV-associated TCR beta chains appeared HLA-restricted.

60 Vbeta and 13 Jbeta primers were used in PCR. The table came from immunoSEQ multiplex PCR; TCRdb's copy has only in-frame clones and leaves some out. The sample yields under 95,000 clones, approximately 80% seen once. V gave up 5 bases and J gave up 3 bases, with 8 bases separating them. The CDR3 totals 13 residues. Germline V lookup: CDR1 MDHEN, CDR2 SYDVKM. About this clone: No antigen is known for it.

This chain uses TRBV28 with TRBJ1-5, with D hard to call. The receptor was derived from a man in his thirties or forties in good health and CMV-seropositive. Material for sequencing was PBMCs. The CDR3 nucleotides are TGTGCCAGCAGTACACGATACAATCAGCCCCAGCATTTT. Translation gives CASSTRYNQPQHF.